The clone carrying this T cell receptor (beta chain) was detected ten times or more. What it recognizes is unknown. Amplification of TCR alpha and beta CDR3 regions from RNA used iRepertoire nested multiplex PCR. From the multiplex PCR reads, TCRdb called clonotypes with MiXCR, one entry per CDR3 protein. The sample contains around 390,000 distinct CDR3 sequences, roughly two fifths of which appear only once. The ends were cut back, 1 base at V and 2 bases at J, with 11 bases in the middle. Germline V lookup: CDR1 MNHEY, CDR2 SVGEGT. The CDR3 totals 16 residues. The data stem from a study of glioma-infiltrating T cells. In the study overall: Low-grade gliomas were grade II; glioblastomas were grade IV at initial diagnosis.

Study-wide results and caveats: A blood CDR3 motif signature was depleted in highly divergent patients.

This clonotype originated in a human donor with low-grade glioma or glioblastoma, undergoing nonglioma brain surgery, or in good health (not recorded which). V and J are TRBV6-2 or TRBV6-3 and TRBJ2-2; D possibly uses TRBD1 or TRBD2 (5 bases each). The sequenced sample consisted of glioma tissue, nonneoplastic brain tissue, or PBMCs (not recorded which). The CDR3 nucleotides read TGTGCCAGCAGTTACTGGGACGGGTCCAACACCGGGGAGCTGTTTTTT. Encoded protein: CASSYWDGSNTGELFF.